Each of the 3 T cell receptor beta chains below was sequenced from the same sample in a study of T-cell reconstitution after alpha-beta-depleted transplantation in children. TCRbeta library construction was performed incorporating unique molecular identifiers. Each CDR3 protein is one row after TCRdb ran MiXCR on the PCR reads. The table records approximately 400,000 distinct CDR3 sequences, roughly a tenth of them present only once. Sequencing used PBMCs from the stem cell graft donor, obtained from the stem cell graft. These receptors were collected from a human donor who donated a stem cell graft to a child with acute myeloid leukemia.

CDR3 loop: CSARVASLKETQYF. The CDR3 bases are TGCAGTGCTAGAGTAGCGAGCCTGAAAGAGACCCAGTACTTC. The chain recombines TRBV20-1 with TRBJ2-5, with D possibly matching TRBD2 (5 bases). Germline V gene data show CDR1 as DFQATT and CDR2 as SNEGSKA (reference sequence). V was clipped by 1 base and J by 3 bases, with 12 bases between them. The CDR3 contains 14 residues.

The chain joins TRBV4-2 to TRBJ2-2; D gene uncertain. CDR1 is LGHNA and CDR2 is YNFKEQ in the germline V gene. Trimming took 6 bases from V and 6 from J, leaving 23 bases between them. The CDR3 is 17 residues long. CDR3 nucleotides: TGTGCCAGCAGTCCGGGCCCTCAGGTTGGTGTCGCCGGGGAGCTGTTTTTT. Amino acid sequence: CASSPGPQVGVAGELFF.

The V gene is TRBV5-1, the J gene TRBJ2-1, with 10 bases matching TRBD2. The CDR3 is made up of 17 amino acids. After removal of 1 base from V and 2 bases from J, the junction contained 6 bases not matched to a gene. Germline V gives CDR1 SGHRS, CDR2 YFSETQ. The CDR3 protein is CASSLTSGLATYNEQFF. Here the CDR3 DNA reads TGCGCCAGCAGCTTGACCTCGGGACTAGCGACCTACAATGAGCAGTTCTTC.